A selection of T cell receptor beta chains follows, all from one sample in a study of cytomegalovirus exposure and HLA in healthy donors. Data came from immunoSEQ multiplex PCR; TCRdb stores just in-frame clones and leaves some out. The profile shows more than 90,000 clones, over 75% of them singletons. Material: PBMCs. Source of these receptors: a man over 45 in good health and CMV-seronegative. CDR3s include the opening cysteine and the closing phenylalanine or tryptophan. The D gene is left open where the match is weak. Rows may omit the clone size; those that give it use once, few, many or a size class.

d_call	v_call	j_call	clone_size	cdr3_aa	cdr3_nt
.	TRBV5-1	TRBJ2-3	.	CASSLGGGLWTDTQYF	TGCGCCAGCAGCCTGGGGGGGGGCTTGTGGACAGATACGCAGTATTTT
TRBD2	TRBV4-2	TRBJ2-1	.	CASSQYIPGLEVYEQFF	TGTGCCAGCAGCCAGTATATACCGGGACTAGAGGTGTATGAGCAGTTCTTC
TRBD2	TRBV7-3	TRBJ2-1	few	CASSPGLAGGNEQFF	TGTGCCAGCAGCCCTGGACTAGCGGGAGGCAATGAGCAGTTCTTC
.	TRBV19	TRBJ2-7	.	CASSIKTADEQYF	TGTGCCAGTAGTATAAAGACGGCGGACGAGCAGTACTTC
TRBD1	TRBV18	TRBJ2-2	.	CASSPTAGGATGELFF	TGTGCCAGCTCACCAACGGCAGGGGGCGCGACTGGGGAGCTGTTTTTT
TRBD2	TRBV5-1	TRBJ2-1	.	CASSFFTSGAYNEQFF	TGCGCCAGCAGCTTTTTTACTAGCGGGGCCTACAATGAGCAGTTCTTC
.	TRBV2	TRBJ1-1	.	CASSDTAMNTEAFF	TGTGCCAGCAGTGACACAGCCATGAACACTGAAGCTTTCTTT
.	TRBV6-1	TRBJ1-2	.	CASSEVNRDGYTF	TGTGCCAGCAGTGAAGTTAACAGGGACGGCTACACCTTC
.	TRBV7-3	TRBJ2-1	.	CASSLDGRSYNEQFF	TGTGCCAGCAGCTTAGACGGGAGATCATACAATGAGCAGTTCTTC
.	TRBV7-9	TRBJ2-2	.	CASGHVDTGELFF	TGTGCCAGCGGGCATGTGGACACCGGGGAGCTGTTTTTT
TRBD2	TRBV19	TRBJ2-7	.	CASNPGGVYEQYF	TGTGCCAGTAACCCGGGAGGGGTCTACGAGCAGTACTTC
TRBD1	TRBV9	TRBJ2-6	.	CASSRDYGQGIGSGANVLTF	TGTGCCAGCAGCAGAGACTACGGACAGGGAATAGGGTCTGGGGCCAACGTCCTGACTTTC
.	TRBV28	TRBJ1-5	.	CASSSGSQPQHF	TGTGCCAGCAGTTCCGGGAGTCAGCCCCAGCATTTT
TRBD2	TRBV13	TRBJ2-7	once	CASSLGASGTYEQYF	TGTGCCAGCAGCTTAGGGGCTAGCGGAACCTACGAGCAGTACTTC
.	TRBV19	TRBJ2-3	.	CATDWGEGTDTQYF	TGTGCCACCGATTGGGGGGAGGGCACAGATACGCAGTATTTT
TRBD1	TRBV6-5	TRBJ2-1	few	CASSEGLQGNEQFF	TGTGCCAGCAGTGAGGGCCTACAGGGGAATGAGCAGTTCTTC
.	TRBV9	TRBJ1-4	.	CASSPTAGIATNEKLFF	TGTGCCAGCAGCCCCACCGCAGGGATTGCAACTAATGAAAAACTGTTTTTT
TRBD1	TRBV7-6	TRBJ2-5	.	CASSLGGQIETQYF	TGTGCCAGCAGCTTAGGGGGACAGATAGAGACCCAGTACTTC
.	TRBV6-5	TRBJ2-1	few	CASSYSSGSYNEQFF	TGTGCCAGCAGTTACTCCAGCGGGTCCTACAATGAGCAGTTCTTC
.	TRBV6-5	TRBJ1-2	.	CASSLDSRYGYTF	TGTGCCAGCAGTTTGGACAGCCGCTATGGCTACACCTTC
TRBD2	TRBV4-1	TRBJ2-7	few	CASSQQLTSGTYEQYF	TGCGCCAGCAGCCAGCAATTGACTAGCGGGACCTACGAGCAGTACTTC
TRBD2	TRBV18	TRBJ2-7	once	CASSPAPVSGRTDYEQYF	TGTGCCAGCTCACCCGCGCCGGTTAGCGGGAGGACAGACTACGAGCAGTACTTC
.	TRBV9	TRBJ2-3	once	CASSVAGTSAQYF	TGTGCCAGCAGCGTAGCCGGTACCTCGGCGCAGTATTTT
TRBD2	TRBV9	TRBJ2-2	.	CASSKTSGTNTGELFF	TGTGCCAGCAGCAAGACTAGCGGGACCAACACCGGGGAGCTGTTTTTT
.	TRBV7-2	TRBJ2-5	once	CASSLRNSPPGTQYF	TGTGCCAGCAGCTTAAGGAACAGCCCCCCGGGGACACAGTACTTC
.	TRBV27	TRBJ2-7	few	CASSHPSSYEQYF	TGTGCCAGCAGTCACCCGAGCTCCTACGAGCAGTACTTC
TRBD1	TRBV5-1	TRBJ2-6	.	CASIAGQGYSGANVLTF	TGCGCCAGCATTGCAGGACAGGGTTACTCTGGGGCCAACGTCCTGACTTTC
TRBD1	TRBV6-6	TRBJ1-3	.	CASRLTGINTIYF	TGTGCCAGCAGGCTGACAGGGATAAACACCATATATTTT
.	TRBV21-1	TRBJ2-7	once	CASSKTSGRAGEQYF	TGTGCCAGCAGCAAGACTAGCGGGAGGGCCGGCGAGCAGTACTTC
.	TRBV10-2	TRBJ2-3	.	CASNGVVGRGADTQYF	TGCGCCAGCAACGGAGTGGTAGGCAGGGGAGCAGATACGCAGTATTTT
TRBD2	TRBV27	TRBJ2-1	once	CASSLGVAGSSYNEQFF	TGTGCCAGCAGTTTGGGGGTAGCGGGATCCTCTTACAATGAGCAGTTCTTC
.	TRBV11-3	TRBJ2-1	.	CASSFDRWGGEQFF	TGTGCCAGCAGCTTTGACAGGTGGGGGGGTGAGCAGTTCTTC
.	TRBV18	TRBJ2-6	.	CASSTSGANVLTF	TGTGCCAGTAGTACCTCTGGGGCCAACGTCCTGACTTTC
.	TRBV15	TRBJ2-7	.	CATTAGSPYEQYF	TGTGCCACCACCGCAGGGTCTCCATACGAGCAGTACTTC
TRBD1	TRBV28	TRBJ1-2	.	CASNDPTGGLYGYTF	TGTGCCAGCAACGACCCGACAGGGGGCCTCTATGGCTACACCTTC
TRBD2	TRBV6-1	TRBJ2-7	.	CASSEEGLAGGFYEQYF	TGTGCCAGCAGTGAAGAGGGACTAGCGGGAGGTTTCTACGAGCAGTACTTC
TRBD2	TRBV28	TRBJ2-5	.	CASSSLAGGGETQYF	TGTGCCAGCAGTTCCCTAGCGGGGGGTGGAGAGACCCAGTACTTC
.	TRBV27	TRBJ1-5	.	CASSLWSGESNQPQHF	TGTGCCAGCAGTTTATGGTCAGGGGAAAGCAATCAGCCCCAGCATTTT
TRBD1	TRBV6-6	TRBJ2-3	.	CASKHRGSTDTQYF	TGTGCCAGCAAACACAGGGGAAGCACAGATACGCAGTATTTT
.	TRBV7-2	TRBJ1-2	.	CASSLAGGYGYTF	TGTGCCAGCAGCTTAGCGGGGGGCTATGGCTACACCTTC
TRBD2	TRBV5-4	TRBJ2-5	.	CASSLGLAGGPGETQYF	TGTGCCAGCAGCTTAGGACTAGCGGGAGGGCCCGGAGAGACCCAGTACTTC